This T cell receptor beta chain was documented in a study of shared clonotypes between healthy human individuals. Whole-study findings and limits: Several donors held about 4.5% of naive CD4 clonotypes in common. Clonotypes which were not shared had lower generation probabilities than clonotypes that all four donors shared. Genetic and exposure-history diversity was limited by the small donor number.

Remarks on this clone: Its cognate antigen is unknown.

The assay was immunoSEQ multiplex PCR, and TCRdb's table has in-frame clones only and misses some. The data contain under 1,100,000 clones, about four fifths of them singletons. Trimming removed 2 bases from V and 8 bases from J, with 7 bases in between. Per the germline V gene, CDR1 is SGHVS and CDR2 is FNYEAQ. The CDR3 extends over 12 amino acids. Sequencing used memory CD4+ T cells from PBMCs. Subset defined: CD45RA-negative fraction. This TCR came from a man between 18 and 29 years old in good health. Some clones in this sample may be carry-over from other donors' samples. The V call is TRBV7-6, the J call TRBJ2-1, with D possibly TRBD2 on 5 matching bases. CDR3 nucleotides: TGTGCCAGCAGCTTAATGAGGGATGAGCAGTTCTTC. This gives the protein CASSLMRDEQFF.